These T cell receptor beta chains were read from a single sample in a study of blood T cell repertoires in COVID-19. Method: immunoSEQ multiplex PCR; TCRdb's copy keeps in-frame clones and lacks some. The sample lists about 11,000 clones; 80% to 90% were seen once. Material for sequencing was peripheral blood. These receptors were taken from a human donor in a cohort sampled during active COVID-19. Both conserved end residues are part of each CDR3. Only some rows state a clone size, as once, few, many or a class for expanded clones.

v_call	clone_size	j_call	cdr3_aa
TRBV19	-	TRBJ2-7	CASTPGQGYEQYF
TRBV30	-	TRBJ1-5	CAWSGPVGGNQPQHF
TRBV11-2	-	TRBJ1-1	CASSFFQGNTEAFF
TRBV27	-	TRBJ1-1	CASSLLSGGEAFF
TRBV2	-	TRBJ2-5	CASSDRDQETQYF
TRBV12-5	-	TRBJ1-5	CASGFLREVDNQPQHF
TRBV5-1	-	TRBJ2-1	CASSFPQIPNEQFF
TRBV7-2	few	TRBJ2-2	CASSWTSGGNTGELFF
TRBV5-1	-	TRBJ2-3	CASSLGGKAVDTQYF
TRBV6-6	-	TRBJ2-2	CASSRARGANTGELFF
TRBV7-9	once	TRBJ2-7	CASSPTGEYEQYF
TRBV18	-	TRBJ1-1	CASSPGRGRSEAFF
TRBV19	-	TRBJ2-5	CASSIRWRETQYF
TRBV5-1	once	TRBJ2-2	CASSLASPGTGELFF
TRBV28	once	TRBJ1-4	CASSPLQGIGEKLFF
TRBV2	-	TRBJ2-7	CASKGYNEQYF
TRBV6-2/TRBV6-3	-	TRBJ1-5	CASSYDRDQPQHF
TRBV6-5	-	TRBJ1-2	CASSYRPGQYGYTF
TRBV7-2	-	TRBJ1-2	CASSLARREGVANYGYTF
TRBV24-1	-	TRBJ2-2	CATSVSGGELFF
TRBV10-3	-	TRBJ1-2	CAISETGVGYGYTF
TRBV5-1	-	TRBJ1-4	CASSLSLSTNEKLFF